Below are 4 T cell receptor beta chains sequenced from a single sample in a study of T cell responses to AZD1222 COVID-19 vaccine. Clones were sequenced by immunoSEQ multiplex PCR, and TCRdb holds only the in-frame ones, with some missing. The table lists 150,000 to 200,000 clones, approximately 91% of them singletons. The sample was peripheral blood, taken 28 days after the second AZD1222 dose. The source of these receptors is an adult who received the AZD1222 COVID-19 vaccine.

This chain joins TRBV19 and TRBJ1-5; D is undetermined. The CDR3 has 16 amino acids. Germline values: CDR1 LNHDA, CDR2 SQIVND (reference sequence). V was pared by 2 bases and J by 3 bases, with 14 bases between. CDR3 protein: CASSIIGGTANQPQHF. The DNA for the CDR3 is TGTGCCAGTAGTATAATTGGCGGAACCGCCAATCAGCCCCAGCATTTT.

The chain has TRBV18 and TRBJ1-2, with unresolved D. In germline, CDR1 is KGHSH, CDR2 LQKENI. CDR3 size: 12 residues. The ends were cut back, 6 bases at V and 4 bases at J, with 9 bases in the middle. As DNA, the CDR3 is TGTGCCAGCTCGACTGCCACCTATGGCTACACCTTC. It encodes CASSTATYGYTF.

The chain uses TRBV6-1 and TRBJ2-3; 7 bases match TRBD1. V lost 2 bases, J lost 3 bases, and 8 bases stayed unmatched. This CDR3 region has 16 residues. The V gene's germline CDR1 is MNHNS and CDR2 SASEGT. This chain's CDR3 is CASSERRGGFTDTQYF. The CDR3 bases are TGTGCCAGCAGTGAAAGGAGAGGGGGCTTTACAGATACGCAGTATTTT.

This clone was seen a few times. V gene TRBV3-1 (or the pseudogene TRBV3-2) combines with J gene TRBJ2-7; D might be TRBD2 (6 bases). CDR1 and CDR2 from the germline V gene are LGHDT and YNNKEL (reference sequence). V was clipped by 4 bases and J by 5 bases, with 27 bases between them. The CDR3 length is 18 residues. CDR3 amino acids: CASSPLTSAVGRTHEQYF. As DNA, the CDR3 is TGTGCCAGCAGCCCACTAACCTCAGCCGTCGGGAGAACCCACGAGCAGTACTTC.